Listed below are T cell receptor beta chains from one sample, sequenced in a study of T cell responses to AZD1222 COVID-19 vaccine. The data were produced by immunoSEQ multiplex PCR, yet TCRdb's version contains in-frame clones alone and is incomplete. The sample records approximately 60,000 clones, around three quarters being singletons. The input for sequencing was peripheral blood, taken on day 0 of AZD1222 vaccination. The receptors here all came from an adult in good health. Each CDR3 is given with its conserved first and last residue. D genes are given only for firm matches. Size is stated for part of the rows, as once, few or many counts, or as a class when the clone is expanded.

J: TRBJ2-2; V: TRBV30; size: -; D: TRBD1; CDR3: CAWSALTGHTGELFF; DNA: TGTGCCTGGAGTGCCCTGACAGGGCACACCGGGGAGCTGTTTTTT
J: TRBJ2-5; V: TRBV3-1/TRBV3-2; size: few; D: -; CDR3: CASSQDEGEETQYF; DNA: TGTGCCAGCAGCCAAGATGAAGGGGAAGAGACCCAGTACTTC
J: TRBJ2-1; V: TRBV29-1; size: -; D: TRBD2; CDR3: CSVEDLEERGGWNEQFF; DNA: TGCAGCGTTGAAGATCTCGAAGAGCGGGGGGGCTGGAATGAGCAGTTCTTC
J: TRBJ2-7; V: TRBV20-1; size: -; D: TRBD1; CDR3: CSASGTGVTYEQYF; DNA: TGCAGTGCTAGTGGGACAGGGGTTACCTACGAGCAGTACTTC
J: TRBJ2-1; V: TRBV4-3; size: -; D: TRBD1; CDR3: CASSPGTDSYNEQFF; DNA: TGCGCCAGCAGCCCGGGGACAGACTCGTACAATGAGCAGTTCTTC
J: TRBJ1-5; V: TRBV7-9; size: once; D: -; CDR3: CASSKAGANQPQHF; DNA: TGTGCCAGCAGTAAAGCCGGCGCCAATCAGCCCCAGCATTTT
J: TRBJ2-2; V: TRBV5-6; size: once; D: -; CDR3: CASSLVPGAAGELFF; DNA: TGTGCCAGCAGCTTGGTTCCCGGGGCGGCCGGGGAGCTGTTTTTT
J: TRBJ1-5; V: TRBV30; size: few; D: -; CDR3: CAWSTGPGQPQHF; DNA: TGTGCCTGGAGTACCGGGCCCGGACAGCCCCAGCATTTT
J: TRBJ1-2; V: TRBV4-3; size: -; D: TRBD1; CDR3: CASSQGDRGGYGYTF; DNA: TGCGCCAGCAGCCAAGGCGACAGGGGCGGCTATGGCTACACCTTC
J: TRBJ1-2; V: TRBV18; size: once; D: -; CDR3: CASSLAGTGLSGYTF; DNA: TGTGCCAGCTCACTAGCGGGAACAGGCCTGTCTGGCTACACCTTC
J: TRBJ2-5; V: TRBV18; size: once; D: -; CDR3: CASSPSTGREGGETQYF; DNA: TGTGCCAGCTCACCTTCGACAGGGCGGGAAGGAGGAGAGACCCAGTACTTC
J: TRBJ2-5; V: TRBV7-9; size: few; D: TRBD2; CDR3: CASSLRLAGEETQYF; DNA: TGTGCCAGCAGCTTAAGACTAGCGGGTGAAGAGACCCAGTACTTC
J: TRBJ1-5; V: TRBV28; size: once; D: -; CDR3: CASSLGPVEAPSNQPQHF; DNA: TGTGCCAGCAGTTTAGGTCCGGTCGAGGCCCCTAGCAATCAGCCCCAGCATTTT
J: TRBJ1-1; V: TRBV5-1; size: -; D: -; CDR3: CASSPWGPDTEAFF; DNA: TGCGCCAGCAGCCCCTGGGGCCCGGACACTGAAGCTTTCTTT
J: TRBJ2-7; V: TRBV29-1; size: -; D: -; CDR3: CSIRGETYEQYF; DNA: TGCAGCATCAGGGGCGAAACCTACGAGCAGTACTTC
J: TRBJ2-3; V: TRBV2; size: -; D: -; CDR3: CASTRSPSWDTQYF; DNA: TGTGCCAGCACTCGGAGCCCTTCGTGGGATACGCAGTATTTT
J: TRBJ1-1; V: TRBV6-2/TRBV6-3; size: -; D: -; CDR3: CASSYSPGGNTEAFF; DNA: TGTGCCAGCAGTTACTCCCCGGGGGGAAACACTGAAGCTTTCTTT
J: TRBJ2-3; V: TRBV7-6; size: -; D: -; CDR3: CASSFGPLDSGTDTQYF; DNA: TGTGCCAGCAGCTTTGGGCCTCTTGATAGCGGCACAGATACGCAGTATTTT
J: TRBJ1-5; V: TRBV3-1/TRBV3-2; size: -; D: -; CDR3: CASSHGRGWDQPQHF; DNA: TGTGCCAGCAGCCACGGAAGAGGGTGGGATCAGCCCCAGCATTTT
J: TRBJ2-7; V: TRBV6-5; size: -; D: -; CDR3: CASSRGEQYF; DNA: TGTGCCAGCAGCCGCGGGGAGCAGTACTTC
J: TRBJ2-3; V: TRBV9; size: -; D: TRBD2; CDR3: CASSLQSGGTDTQYF; DNA: TGTGCCAGCAGCTTACAGAGCGGGGGCACGGATACGCAGTATTTT
J: TRBJ2-5; V: TRBV11-2; size: -; D: TRBD1; CDR3: CASSLQRGLGPVRYF; DNA: TGTGCCAGCAGCTTACAAAGGGGGCTCGGCCCGGTGAGGTACTTC
J: TRBJ2-5; V: TRBV6-2/TRBV6-3; size: -; D: -; CDR3: CASSYEIGETQYF; DNA: TGTGCCAGCAGTTACGAAATCGGAGAGACCCAGTACTTC
J: TRBJ2-2; V: TRBV7-9; size: -; D: -; CDR3: CANLGGRTGELFF; DNA: TGTGCCAACCTTGGAGGGCGCACCGGGGAGCTGTTTTTT
J: TRBJ1-1; V: TRBV4-1; size: few; D: -; CDR3: CASSFRDLGGTEAFF; DNA: TGCGCCAGCAGCTTCCGGGACCTCGGCGGCACTGAAGCTTTCTTT
J: TRBJ1-1; V: TRBV5-1; size: -; D: -; CDR3: CASSLGKGMNTEAFF; DNA: TGCGCCAGCAGCTTGGGGAAAGGGATGAACACTGAAGCTTTCTTT
J: TRBJ1-1; V: TRBV5-8; size: -; D: -; CDR3: CASSLALRYTEAFF; DNA: TGTGCCAGCAGCTTGGCCCTGCGCTACACTGAAGCTTTCTTT
J: TRBJ1-1; V: TRBV12-3/TRBV12-4; size: -; D: -; CDR3: CASSFGRGAAFF; DNA: TGTGCCAGCAGTTTTGGGAGGGGGGCTGCTTTCTTT
J: TRBJ2-7; V: TRBV4-3; size: -; D: -; CDR3: CASSQDGGASSYEQYF; DNA: TGCGCCAGCAGCCAAGATGGGGGGGCCAGCTCCTACGAGCAGTACTTC
J: TRBJ1-5; V: TRBV10-1; size: -; D: -; CDR3: CASSSGGSNQPQHF; DNA: TGCGCCAGCAGCTCCGGAGGGTCCAATCAGCCCCAGCATTTT
J: TRBJ2-5; V: TRBV5-8; size: -; D: TRBD1; CDR3: CASSRPGTGLEETQYF; DNA: TGTGCCAGCAGCCGTCCCGGGACAGGGCTCGAAGAGACCCAGTACTTC
J: TRBJ2-5; V: TRBV30; size: -; D: -; CDR3: CAWKDRGRETQYF; DNA: TGTGCCTGGAAAGATCGGGGGCGGGAGACCCAGTACTTC
J: TRBJ1-6; V: TRBV7-8; size: once; D: -; CDR3: CASSSQYNSPLHF; DNA: TGTGCCAGCAGCTCACAATATAATTCACCCCTCCACTTT
J: TRBJ2-1; V: TRBV11-2; size: -; D: -; CDR3: CASSSWTLSPNNEQFF; DNA: TGTGCCAGCAGCTCTTGGACCTTATCGCCCAACAATGAGCAGTTCTTC
J: TRBJ2-7; V: TRBV13; size: -; D: TRBD2; CDR3: CASSLDKRGGPDEQYF; DNA: TGTGCCAGCAGCTTAGACAAGCGGGGGGGCCCCGACGAGCAGTACTTC
J: TRBJ2-2; V: TRBV24-1; size: once; D: -; CDR3: CATSDHRQGNTGELFF; DNA: TGTGCCACCAGTGACCACCGACAAGGGAACACCGGGGAGCTGTTTTTT
J: TRBJ1-2; V: TRBV4-3; size: -; D: TRBD1; CDR3: CASSLDREGYGYTF; DNA: TGCGCCAGCAGCCTCGACAGGGAGGGGTATGGCTACACCTTC
J: TRBJ1-2; V: TRBV28; size: -; D: -; CDR3: CASSAASTRTDGYTF; DNA: TGTGCCAGCAGTGCCGCTTCTACTAGAACTGATGGCTACACCTTC
J: TRBJ2-7; V: TRBV12-3/TRBV12-4; size: -; D: -; CDR3: CASSLAGLNEQYF; DNA: TGTGCCAGCAGTTTAGCCGGGCTGAACGAGCAGTACTTC
J: TRBJ2-3; V: TRBV11-3; size: once; D: -; CDR3: CASSRGSSTDTQYF; DNA: TGTGCCAGCAGCAGGGGGAGTAGCACAGATACGCAGTATTTT
J: TRBJ1-5; V: TRBV4-3; size: -; D: -; CDR3: CASSQELGQPQHF; DNA: TGCGCCAGCAGCCAAGAACTGGGTCAGCCCCAGCATTTT
J: TRBJ1-1; V: TRBV4-3; size: -; D: TRBD1; CDR3: CASSQGTGRTEAFF; DNA: TGCGCCAGCAGCCAAGGGACAGGGCGGACTGAAGCTTTCTTT
J: TRBJ1-1; V: TRBV27; size: -; D: -; CDR3: CASSLSRGSTEAFF; DNA: TGTGCCAGCAGTTTATCCCGGGGATCCACTGAAGCTTTCTTT
J: TRBJ2-1; V: TRBV21-1; size: -; D: -; CDR3: CASSKVKRNEQFF; DNA: TGTGCCAGCAGCAAAGTAAAGAGGAATGAGCAGTTCTTC
J: TRBJ1-3; V: TRBV4-1; size: -; D: -; CDR3: CASSRGFSGNTIYF; DNA: TGCGCCAGCAGCCGCGGCTTCTCTGGAAACACCATATATTTT